This TCR beta chain was sequenced during a study of memory CD4+ T cells and cytomegalovirus serostatus. Study-wide points: Of 150 to 200 reported CMV TCRbeta sequences, under 70 were found in memory CD4+ repertoires.

Some clones are missing from TCRdb's copy, which holds only in-frame ones; the method was immunoSEQ multiplex PCR. The data hold over 60,000 clones, with 82% observed a single time. CDR1 is SEHNR, CDR2 FQNEAQ, per germline (reference sequence). Trimming cost V 3 bases and J 1 base, with 7 bases left between them. The CDR3 is made up of 13 amino acids. The sort gate was single viable CD3+CD4+CD8-CD45RO+ cells for memory CD4+ T cells. Notes on this clone: Antigen specificity is unknown.

The chain links TRBV7-9 to TRBJ2-7; D remains ambiguous. Sequenced input: memory CD4+ T cells from blood. This receptor was identified in an adult in good health and CMV-seronegative. The CDR3 loop is CASSFDTSYEQYF. Written as DNA, the CDR3 is TGTGCCAGCAGCTTCGACACTTCCTACGAGCAGTACTTC.